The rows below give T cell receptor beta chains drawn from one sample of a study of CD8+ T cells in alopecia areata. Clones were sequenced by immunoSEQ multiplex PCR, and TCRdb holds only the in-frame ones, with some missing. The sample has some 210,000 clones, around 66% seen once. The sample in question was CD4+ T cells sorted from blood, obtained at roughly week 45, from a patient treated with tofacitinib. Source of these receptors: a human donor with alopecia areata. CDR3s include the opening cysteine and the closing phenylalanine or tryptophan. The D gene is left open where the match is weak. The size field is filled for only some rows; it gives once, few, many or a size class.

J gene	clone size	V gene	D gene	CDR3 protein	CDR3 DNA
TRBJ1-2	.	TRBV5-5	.	CASSFEWGSSKGPDGYTF	TGTGCCAGCAGCTTTGAGTGGGGGTCCAGTAAAGGACCAGATGGCTACACCTTC
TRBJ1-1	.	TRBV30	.	CAWAGQTEAFF	TGTGCCTGGGCCGGGCAAACTGAAGCTTTCTTT
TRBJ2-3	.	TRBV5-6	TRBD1	CASSLNHGQGPDTQYF	TGTGCCAGCAGCTTGAACCACGGACAGGGCCCAGATACGCAGTATTTT
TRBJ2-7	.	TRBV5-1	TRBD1	CASRDSSYEQYF	TGCGCCAGTAGGGACAGCTCCTACGAGCAGTACTTC
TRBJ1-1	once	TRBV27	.	CASRDDVTPAEAFF	TGTGCCAGCAGGGATGACGTTACCCCGGCTGAAGCTTTCTTT
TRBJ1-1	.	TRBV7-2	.	CASSVRWNTEAFF	TGTGCCAGCAGCGTTAGATGGAACACTGAAGCTTTCTTT
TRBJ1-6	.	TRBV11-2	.	CASSADNSPLHF	TGTGCCAGCAGCGCGGACAACTCACCCCTCCACTTT
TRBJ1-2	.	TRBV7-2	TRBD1	CASSLGQGGYGYTF	TGTGCCAGCAGCCTTGGACAGGGCGGATATGGCTACACCTTC
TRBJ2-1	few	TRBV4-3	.	CASSQGIVVEQFF	TGCGCCAGCAGCCAAGGAATCGTCGTTGAGCAGTTCTTC
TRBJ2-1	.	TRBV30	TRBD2	CAWSVLADEQFF	TGTGCCTGGAGTGTACTAGCGGATGAGCAGTTCTTC
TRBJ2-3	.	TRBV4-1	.	CASSQDTDTQYF	TGCGCCAGCAGCCAAGATACAGATACGCAGTATTTT